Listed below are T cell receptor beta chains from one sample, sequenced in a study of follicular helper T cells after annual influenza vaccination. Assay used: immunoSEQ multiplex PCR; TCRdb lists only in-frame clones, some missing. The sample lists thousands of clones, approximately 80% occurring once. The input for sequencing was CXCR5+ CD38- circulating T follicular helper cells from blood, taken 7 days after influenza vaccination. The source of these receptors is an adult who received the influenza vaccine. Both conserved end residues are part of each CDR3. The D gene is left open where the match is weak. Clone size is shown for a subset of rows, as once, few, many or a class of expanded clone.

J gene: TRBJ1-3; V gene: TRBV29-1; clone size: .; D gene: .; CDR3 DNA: TGCAGCGTCGTCAGTGGAAACACCATATATTTT; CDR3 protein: CSVVSGNTIYF
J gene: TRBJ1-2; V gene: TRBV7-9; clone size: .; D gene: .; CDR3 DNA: TGTGCCAGCAGCTACCGGGACTCCGGAGGCTACACCTTC; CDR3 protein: CASSYRDSGGYTF
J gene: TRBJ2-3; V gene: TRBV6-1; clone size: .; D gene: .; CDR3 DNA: TGTGCCAGCAGTGAAGAACAGGACACAGATACGCAGTATTTT; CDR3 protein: CASSEEQDTDTQYF
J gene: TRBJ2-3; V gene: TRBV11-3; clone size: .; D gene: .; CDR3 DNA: TGTGCCAGCAGCTCGTCTGGGCTTTCTAGCACAGATACGCAGTATTTT; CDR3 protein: CASSSSGLSSTDTQYF
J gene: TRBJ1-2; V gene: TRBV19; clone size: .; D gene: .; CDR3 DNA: TGTGCCAGTAGTATTGAAGGGGGAGGCGGCTACACCTTC; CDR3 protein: CASSIEGGGGYTF
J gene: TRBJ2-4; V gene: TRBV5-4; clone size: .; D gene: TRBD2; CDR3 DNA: TGTGCCAGCAGCCGGGGGGGGCAGAATCCAGATCAGTACTTC; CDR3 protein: CASSRGGQNPDQYF
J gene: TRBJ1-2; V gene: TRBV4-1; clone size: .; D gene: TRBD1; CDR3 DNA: TGCGCCAGCAGCCAAATAGTGGCCCGTAGACAGGGCCATGGCTACACCTTC; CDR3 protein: CASSQIVARRQGHGYTF
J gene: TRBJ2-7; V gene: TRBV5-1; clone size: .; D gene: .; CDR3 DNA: TGCGCCAGCAGCTTATTACCCGGGACGACGGACTCATACGAGCAGTACTTC; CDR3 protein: CASSLLPGTTDSYEQYF
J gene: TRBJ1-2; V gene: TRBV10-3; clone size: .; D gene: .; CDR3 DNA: TGTGCCATCAGCCCAGGGGCTCGAGACTATGGCTACACCTTC; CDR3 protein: CAISPGARDYGYTF
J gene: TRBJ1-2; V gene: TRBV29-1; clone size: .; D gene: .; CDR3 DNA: TGCAGCGTTAATAATTGGAGGACGGGGAACTATGGCTACACCTTC; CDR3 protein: CSVNNWRTGNYGYTF
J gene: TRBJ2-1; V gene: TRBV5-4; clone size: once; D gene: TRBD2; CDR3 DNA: TGTGCCAGCAGACGGACTAGCGGGAGTTTTGATGAGCAGTTCTTC; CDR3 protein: CASRRTSGSFDEQFF
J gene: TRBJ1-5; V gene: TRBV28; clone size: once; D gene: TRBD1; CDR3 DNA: TGTGCCAGCAGTCAGATGGGACAGGGAGGGCAGCCCCAGCATTTT; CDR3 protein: CASSQMGQGGQPQHF
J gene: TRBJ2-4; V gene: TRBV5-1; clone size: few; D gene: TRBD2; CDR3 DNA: TGCGCCAGCAGCTTGGTCACGACCGGGACTAGCGGGAGCCAGGGCAAAAACATTCAGTACTTC; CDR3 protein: CASSLVTTGTSGSQGKNIQYF
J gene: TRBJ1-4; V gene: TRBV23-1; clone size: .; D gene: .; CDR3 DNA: TGCGCCAGCAGTCAATCTAACCTCCCTTTGACAGCAACTAATGAAAAACTGTTTTTT; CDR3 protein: CASSQSNLPLTATNEKLFF
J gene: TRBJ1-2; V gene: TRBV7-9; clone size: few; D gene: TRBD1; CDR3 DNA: TGTGCCAGCAGCTCGGACAGGGGACTTGACTATGGCTACACCTTC; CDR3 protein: CASSSDRGLDYGYTF
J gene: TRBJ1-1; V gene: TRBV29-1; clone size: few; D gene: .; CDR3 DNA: TGCAGCGTTGAATTGGGGAACGGGGGCACTGAAGCTTTCTTT; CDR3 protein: CSVELGNGGTEAFF
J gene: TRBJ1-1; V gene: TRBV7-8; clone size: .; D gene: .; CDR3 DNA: TGTGCCAGCAGCTTAAGACACGAGTATACTGAAGCTTTCTTT; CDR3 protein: CASSLRHEYTEAFF
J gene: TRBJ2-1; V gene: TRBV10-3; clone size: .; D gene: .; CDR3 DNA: TGTGCCATCAGCTCCGGACTGGCTAATTACAATGAGCAGTTCTTC; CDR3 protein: CAISSGLANYNEQFF
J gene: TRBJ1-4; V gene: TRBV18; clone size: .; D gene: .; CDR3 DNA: TGTGCCAGCTCACTACAGATGGGCGGTAATGAAAAACTGTTTTTT; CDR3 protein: CASSLQMGGNEKLFF
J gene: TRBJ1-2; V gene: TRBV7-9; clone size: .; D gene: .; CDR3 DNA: TGTGCCAGCAGCCCGGGATCCTACGGCTACACCTTC; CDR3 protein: CASSPGSYGYTF
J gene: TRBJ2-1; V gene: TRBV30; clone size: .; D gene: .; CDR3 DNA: TGTGCCTGGAGTGGGGCGGGCGATGAGCAGTTCTTC; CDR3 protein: CAWSGAGDEQFF
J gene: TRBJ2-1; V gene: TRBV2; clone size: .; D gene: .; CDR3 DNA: TGTGCCAGCAGTGGGAGTGGGCCTGAGCAGTTCTTC; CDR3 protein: CASSGSGPEQFF
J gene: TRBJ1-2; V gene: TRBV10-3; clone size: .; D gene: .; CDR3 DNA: TGTGCCATCAGTGAGTCGGGCGGGGACTATGGCTACACCTTC; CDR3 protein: CAISESGGDYGYTF
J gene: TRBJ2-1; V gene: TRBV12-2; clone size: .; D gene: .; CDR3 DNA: TGTGCAAGTCGCATCTCAAGTAGGCCGAATGAGCAGTTCTTC; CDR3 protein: CASRISSRPNEQFF
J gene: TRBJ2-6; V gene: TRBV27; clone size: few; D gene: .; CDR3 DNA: TGTGCCAGCAGTTTATCGTCAATTGGCAGAGACTCTGGGGCCAACGTCCTGACTTTC; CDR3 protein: CASSLSSIGRDSGANVLTF
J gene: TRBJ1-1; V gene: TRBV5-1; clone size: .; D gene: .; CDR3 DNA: TGCGCCAGCAGCATTACAGGACCGAACACTGAAGCTTTCTTT; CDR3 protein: CASSITGPNTEAFF
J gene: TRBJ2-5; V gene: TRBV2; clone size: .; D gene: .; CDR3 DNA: TGTGCCAGCAGTTTACACCATGGGACCGCGGGAGAGACCCAGTACTTC; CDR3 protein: CASSLHHGTAGETQYF
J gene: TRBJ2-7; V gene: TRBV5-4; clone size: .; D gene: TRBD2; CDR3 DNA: TGTGCCAGCAGCCCGTCCCTAGCGGGAGCCAACGAGCAGTACTTC; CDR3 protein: CASSPSLAGANEQYF
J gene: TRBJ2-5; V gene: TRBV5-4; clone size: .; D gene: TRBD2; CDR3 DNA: TGTGCCAGCAGCTACGCCCGGGAGGGCACGGAGACCCAGTACTTC; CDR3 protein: CASSYAREGTETQYF
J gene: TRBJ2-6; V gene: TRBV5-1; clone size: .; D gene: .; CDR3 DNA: TGCGCCAGCAGCTTGGATCTATTGGGGGCCCCCTCTGGGGCCAACGTCCTGACTTTC; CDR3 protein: CASSLDLLGAPSGANVLTF
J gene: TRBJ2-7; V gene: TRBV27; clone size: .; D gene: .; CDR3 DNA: TGTGCCAGCAGTTCATACATGGGGTCCTACGAGCAGTACTTC; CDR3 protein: CASSSYMGSYEQYF
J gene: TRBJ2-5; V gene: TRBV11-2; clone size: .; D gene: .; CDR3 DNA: TGTGCCAGCAGCCTTACAATGCCGAGGACCCAGTACTTC; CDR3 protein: CASSLTMPRTQYF
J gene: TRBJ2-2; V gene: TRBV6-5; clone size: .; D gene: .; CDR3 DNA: TGTGCCAGCAGTTACTCTGGCGGGACCGGGGAGCTGTTTTTT; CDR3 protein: CASSYSGGTGELFF
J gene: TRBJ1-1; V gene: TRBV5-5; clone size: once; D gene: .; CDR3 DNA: TGTGCCAGCAGCTTGGGAGAGAACACTGAAGCTTTCTTT; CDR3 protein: CASSLGENTEAFF
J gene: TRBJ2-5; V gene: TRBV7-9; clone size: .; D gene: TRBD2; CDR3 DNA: TGTGCCAGCAGTCGGGAGGGCGGCCGGGAGACCCAGTACTTC; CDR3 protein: CASSREGGRETQYF
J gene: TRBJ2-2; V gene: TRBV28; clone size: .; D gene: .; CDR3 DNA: TGTGCCAGCAGTTTAGGGGCGGCGAACACCGGGGAGCTGTTTTTT; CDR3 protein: CASSLGAANTGELFF
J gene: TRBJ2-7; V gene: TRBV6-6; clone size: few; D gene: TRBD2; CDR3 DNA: TGTGCCACTTGTACTGGAGGGAGGGGCTACGAGCAGTACTTC; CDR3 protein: CATCTGGRGYEQYF
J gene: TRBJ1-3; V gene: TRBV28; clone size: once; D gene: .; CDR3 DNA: TGTGCCAGCAGTTTAGGGACCTACTCTGGAAACACCATATATTTT; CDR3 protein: CASSLGTYSGNTIYF
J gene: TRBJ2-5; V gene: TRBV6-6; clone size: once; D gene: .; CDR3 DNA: TGTGCCAGCACCATGCGGGGTGAAGAGACCCAGTACTTC; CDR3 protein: CASTMRGEETQYF
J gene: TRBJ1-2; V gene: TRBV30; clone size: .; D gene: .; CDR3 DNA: TGTGCCTGGAGTCCCTGGGACCGCCGCTATGGCTACACCTTC; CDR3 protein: CAWSPWDRRYGYTF
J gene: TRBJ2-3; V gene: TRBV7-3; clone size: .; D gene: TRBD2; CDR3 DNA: TGTGCCAGCAGCCGTAGCGGGAACACAGATACGCAGTATTTT; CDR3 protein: CASSRSGNTDTQYF
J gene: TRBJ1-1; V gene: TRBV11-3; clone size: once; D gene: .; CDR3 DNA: TGTGCCAGCAGCTCGGACAGGAACACTGAAGCTTTCTTT; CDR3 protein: CASSSDRNTEAFF
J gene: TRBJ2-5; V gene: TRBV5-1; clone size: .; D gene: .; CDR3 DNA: TGCGCCAGCAGCCGGCCAGGTGTAGAGACCCAGTACTTC; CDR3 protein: CASSRPGVETQYF
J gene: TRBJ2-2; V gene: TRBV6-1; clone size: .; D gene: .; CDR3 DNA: TGTGCCAGCATTGACCTTTCGAACACCGGGGAGCTGTTTTTT; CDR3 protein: CASIDLSNTGELFF
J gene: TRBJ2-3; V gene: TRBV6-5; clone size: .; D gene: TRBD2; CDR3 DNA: TGTGCCAGTGGGGCTAGCGGTAGCACAGATACGCAGTATTTT; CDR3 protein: CASGASGSTDTQYF
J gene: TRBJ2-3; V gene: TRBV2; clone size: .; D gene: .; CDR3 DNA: TGTGCCAGCAGCCGGGACCGTTCCACAGATACGCAGTATTTT; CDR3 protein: CASSRDRSTDTQYF
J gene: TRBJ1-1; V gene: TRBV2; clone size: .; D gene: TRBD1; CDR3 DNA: TGTGCCAGCAGACCCCGGACAGGGAACACTGAAGCTTTCTTT; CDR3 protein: CASRPRTGNTEAFF
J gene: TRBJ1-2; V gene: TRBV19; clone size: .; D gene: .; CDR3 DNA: TGTGCCAGTATTGGGTCTAACAAGGCAGGGGCCTTTGGATCCTATGGCTACACCTTC; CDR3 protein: CASIGSNKAGAFGSYGYTF
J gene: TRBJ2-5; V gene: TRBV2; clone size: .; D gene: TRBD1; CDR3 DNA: TGTGCCAGCCAGGGGACAGGGCAAGAGACCCAGTACTTC; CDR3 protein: CASQGTGQETQYF
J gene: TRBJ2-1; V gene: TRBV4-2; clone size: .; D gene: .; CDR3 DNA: TGTGCCAGCAGCCCCTCCCTAGCGAGGTCCTACAATGAGCAGTTCTTC; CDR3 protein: CASSPSLARSYNEQFF
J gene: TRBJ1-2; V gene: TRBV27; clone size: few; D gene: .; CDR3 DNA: TGTGCCAGCAGCTATGGCTACACCTTC; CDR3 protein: CASSYGYTF
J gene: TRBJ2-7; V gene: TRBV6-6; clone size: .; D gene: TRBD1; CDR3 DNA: TGTGCCAGCGTAGGGGGCAAACGGTCTTACTACGAGCAGTACTTC; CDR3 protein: CASVGGKRSYYEQYF
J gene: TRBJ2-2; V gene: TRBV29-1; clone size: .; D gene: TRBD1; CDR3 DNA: TGCAGCGCTAAAACACAGGGGGCCGGCGGGGAGCTGTTTTTT; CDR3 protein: CSAKTQGAGGELFF
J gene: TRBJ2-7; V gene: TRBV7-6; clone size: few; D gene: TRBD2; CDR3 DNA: TGTGCCAGCAGCTTAGAAAGGACTAGCGGGAGCGAGCAGTACTTC; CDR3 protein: CASSLERTSGSEQYF
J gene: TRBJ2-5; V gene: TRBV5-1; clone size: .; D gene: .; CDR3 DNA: TGCGCCAGCAGCTTGGAGGGGCACCAAGAGACCCAGTACTTC; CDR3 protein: CASSLEGHQETQYF
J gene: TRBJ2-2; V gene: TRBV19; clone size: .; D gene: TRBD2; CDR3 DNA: TGTGCCAGCAACAAGGCGGCGGGAGGGCGAGTAATCGGGGAGCTGTTTTTT; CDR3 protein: CASNKAAGGRVIGELFF
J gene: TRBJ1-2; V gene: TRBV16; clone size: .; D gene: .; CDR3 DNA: TGTGCCAGCAGCCCCACAGTCGGGGGGGCGGGAGGCTACACCTTC; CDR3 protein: CASSPTVGGAGGYTF
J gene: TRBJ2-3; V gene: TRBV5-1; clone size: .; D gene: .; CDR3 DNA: TGCGCCAGCAGCTTGGCACTAGATCACACAGATACGCAGTATTTT; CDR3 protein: CASSLALDHTDTQYF
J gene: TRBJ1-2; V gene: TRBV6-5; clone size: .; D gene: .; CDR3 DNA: TGTGCCAGCAGAGAGGGGCCTGGGGGCTACACCTTC; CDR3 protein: CASREGPGGYTF
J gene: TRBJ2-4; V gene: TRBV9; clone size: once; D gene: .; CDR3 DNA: TGTGCCAGCAGCGTAGCAGGCGGATCCAAAAACATTCAGTACTTC; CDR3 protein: CASSVAGGSKNIQYF